This T cell receptor beta chain was retrieved from a study of shared clonotypes between healthy human individuals. Study at large: The cohort comprised a couple of women and a few men. Their ages spanned 18 to 49 years. Each donor had three CD4 naive, three CD4 memory, two CD8 naive and one CD8 memory plate. Study-level findings and limits: Having only a few donors restricted how much genetic and exposure-history diversity was captured.

CD45RO-negative, CCR7-selected cells formed the naive CD8 fraction, which excluded terminally differentiated effector memory CD45RA+ cells. In the case of this clone: Its matching antigen is unknown.

The method was immunoSEQ multiplex PCR; TCRdb's version includes in-frame clones alone and lacks a portion of them. Of 2 million to 2.5 million clones listed, 85% to 95% are singletons. Looked up from germline, CDR1 is MGHDK and CDR2 is SYGVNS. The CDR3 runs 14 residues. The V segment lost 2 bases and the J segment 8 bases; nucleotides outside the gene matches: 7. Sequencing input: naive CD8+ T cells sorted from blood. This receptor was taken from a man aged 18 to 29 in good health. The chain has TRBV25-1 and TRBJ1-1; 8 positions match TRBD1. The CDR3 reads CASSEGWTGREAFF. The CDR3, as DNA: TGTGCCAGCAGTGAAGGCTGGACAGGGCGGGAAGCTTTCTTT.